The 27 T cell receptor beta chains below all came from one sample that was sequenced in a study of blood T cell repertoires in COVID-19. Clones were read by immunoSEQ multiplex PCR, and TCRdb kept only the in-frame ones, dropping some. The sample consists of roughly 150,000 clones, about 90% of them appearing once. The sequenced sample was peripheral blood. These receptors were collected from a man in his sixties with acute or convalescent COVID-19.

The chain employs TRBV5-6 and TRBJ2-3; 7 bases map to TRBD1. CDR1 is SGHDT and CDR2 is YYEEEE in the germline V gene. V lost 2 bases to trimming and J lost 4 bases; unmatched junction nucleotides: 4. This CDR3 is built from 14 residues. The CDR3 nucleotides are TGTGCCAGCAGCTTCTACAGGGGTGCAGATACGCAGTATTTT. Translated: CASSFYRGADTQYF. The full variable domain, its missing parts supplied by reference TRBV5-6 and TRBJ2-3, is DAGVTQSPTHLIKTRGQQVTLRCSPKSGHDTVSWYQQALGQGPQFIFQYYEEEERQRGNFPDRFSGHQFPNYSSELNVNALLLGDSALYLCASSFYRGADTQYFGPGTRLTVL.

The chain is built from TRBV5-6 and TRBJ1-6; a weak D match, TRBD1 (5 bases). The CDR3 totals 19 residues. With 4 bases removed from V and 0 bases from J, the gap between germline ends came to 20 bases. CDR1 and CDR2 from the germline V gene are SGHDT and YYEEEE. CDR3 bases: TGTGCCAGCAGCCCCGCCATAGGCGGGACCAGCTCCTATAATTCACCCCTCCACTTT. Its protein product is CASSPAIGGTSSYNSPLHF.

This clone has more than one count but fewer than ten. J is TRBJ2-5 and V is TRBV5-1; weak D call: TRBD1 (6 bases). Per germline, CDR1 SGHRS and CDR2 YFSETQ. This CDR3 contains 16 residues. Trimming took 0 bases from V and 6 from J, leaving 18 bases between them. CDR3 sequence: CASSLDTGPTAKTQYF. Here the CDR3 DNA reads TGCGCCAGCAGCTTGGATACAGGGCCGACGGCGAAGACCCAGTACTTC. Complete variable domain (other parts from reference TRBV5-1 and TRBJ2-5): KAGVTQTPRYLIKTRGQQVTLSCSPISGHRSVSWYQQTPGQGLQFLFEYFSETQRNKGNFPGRFSGRQFSNSRSEMNVSTLELGDSALYLCASSLDTGPTAKTQYFGPGTRLLVL.

This chain connects TRBV7-9 to TRBJ1-2, with D possibly TRBD1 on 5 matching bases. Germline CDR1 SEHNR, CDR2 FQNEAQ (reference sequence). The V end was cut by 8 bases, the J end by 4 bases, with 14 bases between. This CDR3 spans 13 amino acids. The DNA for the CDR3 is TGTGCCAGCGGAAAGACAGATACCTATGGCTACACCTTC. Encoded protein: CASGKTDTYGYTF.

The CDR3 DNA reads TGTGCCGCAGCAGGGGATGGGGGCTACACCTTC. Its protein is CAAAGDGGYTF. The J gene is TRBJ1-2, the V gene TRBV27; D is possibly TRBD1 (6 bases). This CDR3 has 11 residues. Germline V gives CDR1 MNHEY, CDR2 SMNVEV (reference sequence). The ends were cut back, 11 bases at V and 8 bases at J, with 15 bases in the middle.

The V call is TRBV5-5, the J call TRBJ2-3; 7 bases match TRBD2. V was clipped by 0 bases and J by 2 bases; unmatched bases: 6. Germline V gene sequence: CDR1 SGHKS, CDR2 YYEKEE (reference sequence). CDR3 length equals 16 residues. CDR3 loop: CASSLEASGYTDTQYF. CDR3 DNA sequence: TGTGCCAGCAGCTTGGAGGCTAGCGGCTACACAGATACGCAGTATTTT. Together with reference TRBV5-5 and TRBJ2-3, the CDR3 gives the full variable domain: DAGVTQSPTHLIKTRGQQVTLRCSPISGHKSVSWYQQVLGQGPQFIFQYYEKEERGRGNFPDRFSARQFPNYSSELNVNALLLGDSALYLCASSLEASGYTDTQYFGPGTRLTVL.

V gene TRBV5-1 combines with J gene TRBJ2-1, with TRBD1 matching over 11 bases. V shed 4 bases, J shed 5 bases, and the junction held 14 bases outside the gene matches. CDR1 is SGHRS, CDR2 YFSETQ, per germline. This CDR3 is built from 18 residues. As DNA, the CDR3 is TGCGCCAGCAGCCTCGACTTCCGAGGACAGGGGGCCCACAATGAGCAGTTCTTC. This translates into CASSLDFRGQGAHNEQFF.

This rearrangement joins TRBV3-1 (or the pseudogene TRBV3-2) to TRBJ1-1, with D tentatively TRBD1 (5 bases). The germline V and J ends were trimmed by 5 bases and 1 base, with 11 bases remaining between them. The CDR3 consists of 14 residues. Germline V lookup: CDR1 LGHDT, CDR2 YNNKEL (reference sequence). The CDR3 protein is CASSLRDRNTEAFF. CDR3 DNA sequence: TGTGCCAGCAGCTTGCGCGACAGGAACACTGAAGCTTTCTTT.

CDR3 sequence reads: CATTDDRGPYNEQFF. The CDR3, as DNA: TGTGCCACCACGGATGACAGGGGACCCTACAATGAGCAGTTCTTC. The chain links TRBV19 to TRBJ2-1; TRBD1 matches 8 bases. The length of the CDR3 is 15 residues. CDR1 is LNHDA and CDR2 is SQIVND in the germline V gene (reference sequence). The V gene end was trimmed by 10 bases and the J gene end by 2 bases; junction bases not matched to a gene: 10.

The rearrangement joins TRBV12-3 or TRBV12-4 to TRBJ1-5; D gene unclear. CDR3 size: 12 residues. Trimming stripped 7 bases from V and 7 bases from J, with 11 bases between. The CDR3 is CASTVGFQPQHF. DNA of the CDR3: TGTGCCAGCACCGTCGGTTTCCAGCCCCAGCATTTT.

The J gene is TRBJ1-2, the V gene TRBV10-3; 7 nucleotides line up with TRBD1. Trimming at V came to 4 bases and at J to 1 base, leaving 12 bases not matched to a gene. The CDR3 covers 17 residues. From germline, CDR1 is ENHRY and CDR2 SYGVKD. CDR3 nucleotides: TGTGCCATCAGTGGAAGGACAGGACAGAGAAATAACTATGGCTACACCTTC. Its translation: CAISGRTGQRNNYGYTF.

The V and J genes are TRBV2 and TRBJ2-7; 8 nucleotides agree with TRBD1. V lost 5 bases and J lost 3; bases outside the gene matches: 3. Germline CDR1 is SNHLY and CDR2 is FYNNEI. The CDR3 covers 13 residues. This CDR3 is CASSWTGNYEQYF. In nucleotides, the CDR3 is TGTGCCAGCAGTTGGACAGGGAACTACGAGCAGTACTTC.

This sequence joins TRBV19 and TRBJ2-5, with 8 bases that match TRBD1. With V trimmed by 4 bases and J by 1 base, 5 bases remained unmatched. The CDR3 runs 15 residues. Germline CDR1 LNHDA, CDR2 SQIVND (reference sequence). CDR3 protein: CASSTGQVLQETQYF. The DNA of the CDR3 is TGTGCCAGTAGTACGGGACAGGTGCTCCAAGAGACCCAGTACTTC.

J is TRBJ2-7 and V is TRBV10-3; D unresolved. Per the germline V gene, CDR1 is ENHRY and CDR2 is SYGVKD. V shed 10 bases and J shed 2 bases, with 18 bases lying between them. This CDR3 spans 14 amino acids. The CDR3 nucleotides read TGTGCCACCCAGGCCCCAGCAGGCACCTACGAGCAGTACTTC. As protein: CATQAPAGTYEQYF.

The V gene is TRBV23-1, the J gene TRBJ1-2; 8 bases map to TRBD1. TRBV23-1 is reported as an ORF; its role is uncertain. CDR3 length: 16 amino acids. The trim removed 0 bases at V and 4 bases at J, leaving 7 bases unmatched. In DNA, the CDR3 is TGCGCCAGCAGTCAATCGTGGACAGGGATTCGCTATGGCTACACCTTC. Its translation is CASSQSWTGIRYGYTF.

CDR3 bases: TGTGCCAGCAGTTACACCCAGGGGGCGGGCACTGAAGCTTTCTTT. This translates into CASSYTQGAGTEAFF. The rearrangement uses TRBV6-5 and TRBJ1-1; TRBD1 aligns across 8 bases. This CDR3 comprises 15 residues. Germline CDR1 and CDR2: MNHEY and SVGAGI. V lost 2 bases to trimming and J lost 4 bases; unmatched junction nucleotides: 6.

J is TRBJ2-2 and V is TRBV7-2; 12 positions agree with TRBD2. Germline V lookup: CDR1 SGHTA, CDR2 FQGNSA. The CDR3 has 16 residues. The ends lost 5 bases at V and 8 bases at J; junction bases unmatched: 9. CDR3 nucleotides: TGTGCCAGCAGCCTCCCTAGACTAGCGGGGGCTGGGGAGCTGTTTTTT. This sequence encodes CASSLPRLAGAGELFF.

The J gene is TRBJ1-5, the V gene TRBV6-5; D not certain. Trimming took off 0 bases at V and 6 bases at J, with 12 bases between the two ends. Per the germline V gene, CDR1 is MNHEY and CDR2 is SVGAGI. CDR3 size: 15 residues. The CDR3 here is CASSYSKAAGQPQHF. CDR3 bases: TGTGCCAGCAGTTACTCGAAGGCCGCGGGTCAGCCCCAGCATTTT.

This clone was counted a single time. The chain carries TRBV10-3 and TRBJ1-6; a possible D gene is TRBD1 (6 bases). With 2 bases removed from V and 6 bases from J, the gap between germline ends came to 14 bases. This CDR3 contains 16 residues. Per the germline V gene, CDR1 is ENHRY and CDR2 is SYGVKD. The CDR3 sequence is CAISEIGGRSNSPLHF. As DNA, the CDR3 is TGTGCCATCAGTGAGATAGGGGGACGGAGTAATTCACCCCTCCACTTT.

The rearrangement uses TRBV4-1 and TRBJ1-3, with 7 bases that match TRBD1. This CDR3 has 15 residues. The V and J ends lost 4 bases and 4 bases, in that order; junction bases with no gene match: 7. Germline values: CDR1 MGHRA, CDR2 YSYEKL. As DNA, the CDR3 is TGCGCCAGCAGCCTCCGACAGGGAACAGGAAACACCATATATTTT. It is translated as CASSLRQGTGNTIYF.

The rearrangement links TRBV5-4 to TRBJ1-1; 9 bases agree with TRBD1. The length of the CDR3 is 16 residues. Germline CDR1 reads SGHNT; CDR2 reads YYREEE (reference sequence). After removal of 2 bases from V and 7 bases from J, the junction contained 12 bases not matched to a gene. The CDR3 DNA is TGTGCCAGCAGCTTAACAGGGGGCGCAATATTAGGTGAAGCTTTCTTT. Its protein is CASSLTGGAILGEAFF. Complete variable domain (other parts from reference TRBV5-4 and TRBJ1-1): ETGVTQSPTHLIKTRGQQVTLRCSSQSGHNTVSWYQQALGQGPQFIFQYYREEENGRGNFPPRFSGLQFPNYSSELNVNALELDDSALYLCASSLTGGAILGEAFFGQGTRLTVV.

This rearrangement joins TRBV12-3 or TRBV12-4 to TRBJ2-7; possibly TRBD1 for D (6 bases). The CDR3 totals 13 residues. The V and J ends lost 4 bases and 5 bases respectively, with 12 bases between them. The CDR3 DNA is TGTGCCAGCAGTTCAACAGGGTTCGACGAGCAGTACTTC. This encodes CASSSTGFDEQYF.

The rearrangement links TRBV27 to TRBJ2-1, with 11 bases that match TRBD2. Per the germline V gene, CDR1 is MNHEY and CDR2 is SMNVEV (reference sequence). The CDR3 is 16 residues long. V was pared by 8 bases and J by 0 bases, with 6 bases of the junction left unmatched. The CDR3, as DNA: TGTGCCAGCTCTAGCGGGGGGCGGAGCTCCTACAATGAGCAGTTCTTC. This codes for CASSSGGRSSYNEQFF.

The V and J genes are TRBV5-6 and TRBJ1-1, with 9 bases that match TRBD1. Looked up from germline, CDR1 is SGHDT and CDR2 is YYEEEE. CDR3 size: 15 residues. V lost 2 bases to trimming and J lost 4 bases; unmatched junction nucleotides: 6. CDR3 loop: CASSLPTGGVTEAFF. Written as DNA, the CDR3 is TGTGCCAGCAGCTTACCTACAGGGGGCGTCACTGAAGCTTTCTTT. Supplemented by reference TRBV5-6 and TRBJ1-1, the full variable domain reads DAGVTQSPTHLIKTRGQQVTLRCSPKSGHDTVSWYQQALGQGPQFIFQYYEEEERQRGNFPDRFSGHQFPNYSSELNVNALLLGDSALYLCASSLPTGGVTEAFFGQGTRLTVV.

Concerning this clone itself: One end of the junction is discordant with germline, which a read error may explain. CDR3 in amino acids: CGWEVAGELFF. The CDR3 coding sequence is TGCGGATGGGAGGTGGCCGGGGAGCTGTTTTTT. The chain employs TRBV7-9 and TRBJ2-2, with D perhaps matching TRBD2 (6 bases). This CDR3 is 11 amino acids long. Germline loops: CDR1 SEHNR, CDR2 FQNEAQ (reference sequence).

The chain carries TRBV15 and TRBJ2-3; 11 bases line up with TRBD2. V lost 0 bases and J lost 0; bases outside the gene matches: 17. Germline loops: CDR1 LNHNV, CDR2 YYDKDF (reference sequence). The length of the CDR3 is 22 residues. The CDR3 spells CATSRDPASGGPTRLSTDTQYF. In nucleotides, the CDR3 is TGTGCCACCAGCAGAGATCCGGCTAGCGGGGGGCCTACTCGCCTAAGCACAGATACGCAGTATTTT.

A single count supports this clone. The chain links TRBV4-1 to TRBJ2-2; 7 bases align to TRBD1. The CDR3 contains 18 residues. With V trimmed by 2 bases and J by 4 bases, 13 bases remained unmatched. The germline gives CDR1 MGHRA, CDR2 YSYEKL. This CDR3 is CASSQSPLDRAPTGELFF. The CDR3 DNA sequence: TGCGCCAGCAGCCAAAGTCCCCTAGACAGGGCACCCACCGGGGAGCTGTTTTTT.